The 4 T cell receptor beta chains below come from one sample, sequenced in a study of blood T cell repertoires in COVID-19. Measured with immunoSEQ multiplex PCR; TCRdb has only the in-frame clones, and not every one. The sample includes around 300,000 clones, 88% seen only once; the top ten take 2.5% to 3%. The specimen sequenced was PBMCs or T cells enriched from blood (not recorded which). The receptor set was obtained from a woman aged 45-65 years who had recovered from COVID-19.

The chain uses TRBV5-5 and TRBJ2-3; 10 positions agree with TRBD2. Losses at the gene ends were 0 bases for V and 2 bases for J; bases not matched to a gene: 3. The CDR3 runs 16 residues. Per the germline V gene, CDR1 is SGHKS and CDR2 is YYEKEE (reference sequence). Written as DNA, the CDR3 is TGTGCCAGCAGCTTGGGCACTAGCGGGATCACAGATACGCAGTATTTT. Translating it yields CASSLGTSGITDTQYF.

This rearrangement joins TRBV28 to TRBJ1-6; no clear D. V lost 2 bases and J lost 6, with 8 bases in between. Per the germline V gene, CDR1 is MDHEN and CDR2 is SYDVKM. The CDR3 has 14 amino acids. CDR3 in DNA: TGTGCCAGCAGTTTAAGCAATCTTAATTCACCCCTCCACTTT. As protein: CASSLSNLNSPLHF.

The gene calls are TRBV24-1 and TRBJ1-3; D possibly corresponds to TRBD1 (5 bases). The CDR3 runs 14 residues. Germline CDR1 is KGHDR and CDR2 is SFDVKD. V lost 5 bases and J 2 bases, leaving 9 bases between the germline ends. The CDR3 DNA follows: TGTGCCACCAGTGCATCAGGGACTGGAAACACCATATATTTT. Translated: CATSASGTGNTIYF.

The rearrangement links TRBV3-1 (or the pseudogene TRBV3-2) to TRBJ1-1; the D is unclear. Germline V gene sequence: CDR1 LGHDT, CDR2 YNNKEL (reference sequence). V was cut by 4 bases and J by 6 bases, with 12 bases left in between. The CDR3 has 13 amino acids. The CDR3 sequence is CASSPRGRAEAFF. Here the CDR3 DNA reads TGTGCCAGCAGCCCAAGAGGTCGTGCTGAAGCTTTCTTT.